This TCR beta chain is drawn from a study of spatial heterogeneity in lung cancer. This sample's time point: sample taken at primary tumor resection. MiXCR, applied by TCRdb to the 5' RACE reads, yields one record per CDR3 protein. The sample holds around 19,000 distinct CDR3 sequences, about 6.5% seen once. This clonotype was counted ten times or more. What it binds is unknown. General study points: It was found that expanded intratumoral alpha and beta TCR counts tracked tumor mutation counts.

This receptor was taken from a female donor with early-stage non-small cell lung cancer. The input for sequencing was lung tumor tissue, taken at surgery.

CDR3 residues: CASSFRGRMDTQYF. The CDR3 region has the DNA TGTGCCAGCAGTTTCCGCGGGAGAATGGATACGCAGTATTTT. The chain combines TRBV28 with TRBJ2-3; 7 positions match TRBD2. V lost 3 bases to trimming and J lost 6 bases; unmatched junction nucleotides: 6. The germline V gene has CDR1 MDHEN and CDR2 SYDVKM. The CDR3 consists of 14 residues. The full variable domain, rest sourced from reference TRBV28 and TRBJ2-3, is DVKVTQSSRYLVKRTGEKVFLECVQDMDHENMFWYRQDPGLGLRLIYFSYDVKMKEKGDIPEGYSVSREKKERFSLILESASTNQTSMYLCASSFRGRMDTQYFGPGTRLTVL.